This is a list of T cell receptor beta chains from one sample in a study of cytomegalovirus exposure and HLA in healthy donors. The protocol was immunoSEQ multiplex PCR, while the TCRdb copy is restricted to in-frame clones and leaves out a portion. The sample holds 150,000 to 200,000 clones, over 80% seen once. Material: PBMCs. These receptors were obtained from a man younger than 45 in good health and CMV-seropositive. The CDR3 runs from the conserved cysteine through the conserved F or W. A D gene is named only where the DNA matches it firmly. Clone size is shown for a subset of rows, as once, few, many or a class of expanded clone.

CDR3 length: 12
D gene: NA
V gene: TRBV7-3
clone size: NA
J gene: TRBJ1-2
CDR3 protein: CASSSLGGDYTF
CDR3 DNA: TGTGCCAGCAGCTCCCTCGGGGGGGACTACACCTTC

CDR3 length: 15
D gene: TRBD1
V gene: TRBV7-2
clone size: NA
J gene: TRBJ2-7
CDR3 protein: CASSPRDRSSYEQYF
CDR3 DNA: TGTGCCAGCAGCCCCAGGGACAGAAGCTCCTACGAGCAGTACTTC

CDR3 length: 11
D gene: TRBD1
V gene: TRBV6-5
clone size: NA
J gene: TRBJ2-1
CDR3 protein: CASSYSTGEFF
CDR3 DNA: TGTGCCAGCAGTTACTCGACAGGGGAGTTCTTC

CDR3 length: 15
D gene: NA
V gene: TRBV6-1
clone size: NA
J gene: TRBJ1-4
CDR3 protein: CASKSTLTTNEKLFF
CDR3 DNA: TGTGCCAGCAAGAGCACGCTGACAACTAATGAAAAACTGTTTTTT

CDR3 length: 15
D gene: TRBD1
V gene: TRBV4-3
clone size: NA
J gene: TRBJ1-4
CDR3 protein: CASSPDRGTNEKLFF
CDR3 DNA: TGCGCCAGCAGCCCAGACAGGGGCACTAATGAAAAACTGTTTTTT

CDR3 length: 17
D gene: NA
V gene: TRBV19
clone size: NA
J gene: TRBJ1-6
CDR3 protein: CASSIVPVGQGNSPLHF
CDR3 DNA: TGTGCCAGTAGTATAGTTCCCGTGGGGCAGGGGAATTCACCCCTCCACTTT

CDR3 length: 17
D gene: TRBD2
V gene: TRBV10-1
clone size: few
J gene: TRBJ2-2
CDR3 protein: CASQTSGGVGDTGELFF
CDR3 DNA: TGCGCCAGCCAGACTAGCGGGGGCGTCGGGGACACCGGGGAGCTGTTTTTT

CDR3 length: 20
D gene: NA
V gene: TRBV7-3
clone size: NA
J gene: TRBJ1-3
CDR3 protein: CASSLERGRAWQSSGNTIYF
CDR3 DNA: TGTGCCAGCAGCTTAGAGAGGGGGAGGGCCTGGCAGTCCTCTGGAAACACCATATATTTT

CDR3 length: 14
D gene: TRBD1
V gene: TRBV19
clone size: few
J gene: TRBJ2-7
CDR3 protein: CASSTGTGAYEQYF
CDR3 DNA: TGTGCCAGTAGTACCGGGACAGGGGCCTACGAGCAGTACTTC

CDR3 length: 14
D gene: NA
V gene: TRBV10-3
clone size: few
J gene: TRBJ2-2
CDR3 protein: CAISESGGTGELFF
CDR3 DNA: TGTGCCATCAGTGAGTCTGGAGGAACCGGGGAGCTGTTTTTT

CDR3 length: 13
D gene: TRBD1
V gene: TRBV7-2
clone size: NA
J gene: TRBJ1-1
CDR3 protein: CASTPDRFTEAFF
CDR3 DNA: TGTGCCAGCACCCCGGACAGGTTCACTGAAGCTTTCTTT

CDR3 length: 16
D gene: TRBD1
V gene: TRBV9
clone size: NA
J gene: TRBJ1-2
CDR3 protein: CASSVDPGQGTDGYTF
CDR3 DNA: TGTGCCAGCAGCGTAGATCCCGGACAGGGTACCGATGGCTACACCTTC

CDR3 length: 16
D gene: TRBD1
V gene: TRBV27
clone size: NA
J gene: TRBJ1-2
CDR3 protein: CAGSPSTGETNYGYTF
CDR3 DNA: TGTGCCGGCAGTCCATCAACAGGGGAGACTAACTATGGCTACACCTTC

CDR3 length: 15
D gene: TRBD1
V gene: TRBV7-8
clone size: NA
J gene: TRBJ1-2
CDR3 protein: CASSYDRGIGNGYTF
CDR3 DNA: TGTGCCAGCAGCTATGACAGGGGTATAGGCAATGGCTACACCTTC

CDR3 length: 17
D gene: TRBD2
V gene: TRBV7-2
clone size: once
J gene: TRBJ2-3
CDR3 protein: CASSPQSGGGVEFAQYF
CDR3 DNA: TGTGCCAGCAGCCCCCAGTCTGGCGGGGGGGTGGAGTTTGCGCAGTATTTT

CDR3 length: 16
D gene: NA
V gene: TRBV27
clone size: NA
J gene: TRBJ1-1
CDR3 protein: CASSPQPYRTLTEAFF
CDR3 DNA: TGTGCCAGCAGTCCTCAACCGTACAGGACGTTGACTGAAGCTTTCTTT

CDR3 length: 15
D gene: NA
V gene: TRBV9
clone size: NA
J gene: TRBJ2-5
CDR3 protein: CASSVGNRSWETQYF
CDR3 DNA: TGTGCCAGCAGCGTAGGCAATAGATCCTGGGAGACCCAGTACTTC

CDR3 length: 16
D gene: NA
V gene: TRBV7-6
clone size: NA
J gene: TRBJ2-5
CDR3 protein: CASSGSRGAYQETQYF
CDR3 DNA: TGTGCCAGCAGCGGGAGTCGCGGGGCTTACCAAGAGACCCAGTACTTC

CDR3 length: 14
D gene: TRBD2
V gene: TRBV5-1
clone size: NA
J gene: TRBJ2-3
CDR3 protein: CASSGGLDVDTQYF
CDR3 DNA: TGCGCCAGCAGCGGCGGACTAGACGTAGATACGCAGTATTTT

CDR3 length: 14
D gene: NA
V gene: TRBV5-1
clone size: once
J gene: TRBJ2-5
CDR3 protein: CASSLDSSGETQYF
CDR3 DNA: TGCGCCAGCAGCTTGGATAGTAGCGGAGAGACCCAGTACTTC